What follows are 5 T cell receptor beta chains derived from one specimen sequenced in a study of blood T cell repertoires in COVID-19. The repertoire was sequenced with immunoSEQ multiplex PCR; TCRdb's copy has only in-frame clones and lacks some. The sample records approximately 200,000 clones, roughly 81% being singletons. Sequenced input: peripheral blood. The receptors were sampled from a woman of 80 years or more with COVID-19, enrolled during active disease.

This rearrangement joins TRBV7-2 to TRBJ2-1; 10 bases are shared with TRBD1. Germline V CDR1 and CDR2: SGHTA, FQGNSA. The CDR3 loop spans 14 amino acids. The ends lost 7 bases at V and 10 bases at J; junction bases unmatched: 10. The CDR3 DNA reads TGTGCCAGCACAAGACAGGGGGCCTCGGCGGAGCAGTTCTTC. Translated, it gives CASTRQGASAEQFF.

The rearrangement links TRBV15 to TRBJ1-6; D is undetermined. This CDR3 is 15 amino acids long. V was trimmed by 1 base and J by 5 bases, leaving 9 bases between them. Germline V gene lookup returns CDR1 LNHNV and CDR2 YYDKDF (reference sequence). In DNA, the CDR3 is TGTGCCACCAGCAGAGGAAGGCGGGATAATTCACCCCTCCACTTT. It specifies CATSRGRRDNSPLHF.

The chain recombines TRBV7-9 with TRBJ1-1; D perhaps matches TRBD1 (5 bases). V lost 5 bases and J 5 bases, leaving 15 bases between the germline ends. Germline loops: CDR1 SEHNR, CDR2 FQNEAQ (reference sequence). The CDR3 has 14 residues. The DNA for the CDR3 is TGTGCCAGCAGCCCGGCTCGGAAGGGGACTGAAGCTTTCTTT. Its translation: CASSPARKGTEAFF.

The gene calls are TRBV6-5 and TRBJ2-5; 10 bases fit TRBD2. This CDR3 spans 15 amino acids. Per the germline V gene, CDR1 is MNHEY and CDR2 is SVGAGI. V trimming: 2 bases; J trimming: 1 base; junction bases outside the gene matches: 1. The CDR3 nucleotides are TGTGCCAGCAGTTACCAGCGGGGGGGCCAAGAGACCCAGTACTTC. It is translated as CASSYQRGGQETQYF.

The chain combines TRBV5-4 with TRBJ2-7; 9 bases agree with TRBD2. The CDR3 totals 14 residues. Germline V CDR1 and CDR2: SGHNT, YYREEE (reference sequence). The V segment lost 2 bases and the J segment 7 bases; nucleotides outside the gene matches: 7. The CDR3 sequence: CASSFAGGLGEQYF. For the CDR3, the DNA is TGTGCCAGCAGCTTTGCGGGAGGGTTGGGGGAGCAGTACTTC. Complete variable domain (other parts from reference TRBV5-4 and TRBJ2-7): ETGVTQSPTHLIKTRGQQVTLRCSSQSGHNTVSWYQQALGQGPQFIFQYYREEENGRGNFPPRFSGLQFPNYSSELNVNALELDDSALYLCASSFAGGLGEQYFGPGTRLTVT.